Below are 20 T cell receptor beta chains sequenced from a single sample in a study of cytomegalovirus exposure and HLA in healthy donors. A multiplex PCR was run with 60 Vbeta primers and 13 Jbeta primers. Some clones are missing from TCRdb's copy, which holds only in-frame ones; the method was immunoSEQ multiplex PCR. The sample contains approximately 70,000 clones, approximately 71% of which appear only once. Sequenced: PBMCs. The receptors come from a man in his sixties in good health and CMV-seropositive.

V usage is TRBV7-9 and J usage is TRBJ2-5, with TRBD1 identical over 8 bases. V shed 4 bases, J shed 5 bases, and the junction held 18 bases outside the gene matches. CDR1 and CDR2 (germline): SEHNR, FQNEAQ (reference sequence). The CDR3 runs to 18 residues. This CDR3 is CASSSLKGRGRVRETQYF. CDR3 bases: TGTGCCAGCAGCTCCCTAAAGGGCAGGGGGCGCGTTCGGGAGACCCAGTACTTC.

As DNA, the CDR3 is TGTGCCAGCAGCTCCTCGTGGGGGGACACTGAAGCTTTCTTT. Its protein is CASSSSWGDTEAFF. V and J are TRBV11-3 and TRBJ1-1; a weak D match, TRBD1 (5 bases). Looked up from germline, CDR1 is SGHNT and CDR2 is YENEEA. This CDR3 is built from 14 residues. Trimming shortened V by 4 bases and J by 3 bases, and 12 bases separated the two germline ends.

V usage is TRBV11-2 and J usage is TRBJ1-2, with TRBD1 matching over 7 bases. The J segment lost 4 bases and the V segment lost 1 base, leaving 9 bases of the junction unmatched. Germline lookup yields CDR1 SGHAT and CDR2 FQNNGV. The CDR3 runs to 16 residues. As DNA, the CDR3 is TGTGCCAGCAGCTTAGCCTCAGGGGGTTTCCGCTATGGCTACACCTTC. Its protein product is CASSLASGGFRYGYTF.

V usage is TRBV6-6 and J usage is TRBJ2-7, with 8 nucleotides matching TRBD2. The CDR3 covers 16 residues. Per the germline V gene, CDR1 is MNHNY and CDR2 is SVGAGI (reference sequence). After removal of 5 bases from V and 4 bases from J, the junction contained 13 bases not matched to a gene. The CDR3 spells CASSLPGSGTLYEQYF. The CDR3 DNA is TGTGCCAGCAGTCTCCCGGGTAGCGGGACCCTATACGAGCAGTACTTC.

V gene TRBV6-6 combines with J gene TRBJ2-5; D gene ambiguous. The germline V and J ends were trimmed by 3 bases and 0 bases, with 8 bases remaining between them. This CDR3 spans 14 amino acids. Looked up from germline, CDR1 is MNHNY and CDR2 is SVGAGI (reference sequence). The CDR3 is CASSYGQYQETQYF. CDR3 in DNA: TGTGCCAGCAGTTATGGTCAGTACCAAGAGACCCAGTACTTC.

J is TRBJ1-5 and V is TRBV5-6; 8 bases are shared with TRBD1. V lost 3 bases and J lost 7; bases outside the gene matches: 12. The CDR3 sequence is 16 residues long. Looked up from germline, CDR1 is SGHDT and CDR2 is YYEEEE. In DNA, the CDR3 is TGTGCCAGCAGCTCCTCCGGACAGGGCATGAGACAGCCCCAGCATTTT. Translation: CASSSSGQGMRQPQHF.

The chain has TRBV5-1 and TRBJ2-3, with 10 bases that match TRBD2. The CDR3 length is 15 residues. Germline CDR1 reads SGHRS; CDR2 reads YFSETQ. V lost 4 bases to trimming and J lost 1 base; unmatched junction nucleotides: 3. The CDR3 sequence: CASSAGTSGTDTQYF. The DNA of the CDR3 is TGCGCCAGCAGCGCCGGGACTAGCGGCACAGATACGCAGTATTTT. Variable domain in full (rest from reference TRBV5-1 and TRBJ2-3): KAGVTQTPRYLIKTRGQQVTLSCSPISGHRSVSWYQQTPGQGLQFLFEYFSETQRNKGNFPGRFSGRQFSNSRSEMNVSTLELGDSALYLCASSAGTSGTDTQYFGPGTRLTVL.

The CDR3 DNA reads TGTGCCAGCAGTTTGTTAGGGGCGGCGAAAGGCTACACCTTC. It is translated as CASSLLGAAKGYTF. The rearrangement uses TRBV27 and TRBJ1-2, with D possibly matching TRBD1 (5 bases). The germline gives CDR1 MNHEY, CDR2 SMNVEV (reference sequence). V was shortened by 3 bases and J by 8 bases, with 16 bases between the two germline ends. CDR3 length equals 14 residues.

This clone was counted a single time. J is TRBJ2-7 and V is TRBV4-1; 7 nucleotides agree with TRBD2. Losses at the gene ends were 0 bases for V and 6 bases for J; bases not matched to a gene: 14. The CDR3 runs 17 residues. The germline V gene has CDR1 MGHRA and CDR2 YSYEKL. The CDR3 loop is CASSQDPRSGVRGEQYF. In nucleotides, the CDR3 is TGCGCCAGCAGCCAAGATCCTAGGAGCGGGGTTCGAGGCGAGCAGTACTTC.

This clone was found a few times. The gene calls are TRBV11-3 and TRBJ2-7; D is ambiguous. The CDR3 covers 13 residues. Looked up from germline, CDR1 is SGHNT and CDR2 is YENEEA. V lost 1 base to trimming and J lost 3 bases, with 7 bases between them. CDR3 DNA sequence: TGTGCCAGCAGCTTAGGTTCTCTCTACGAGCAGTACTTC. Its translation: CASSLGSLYEQYF.

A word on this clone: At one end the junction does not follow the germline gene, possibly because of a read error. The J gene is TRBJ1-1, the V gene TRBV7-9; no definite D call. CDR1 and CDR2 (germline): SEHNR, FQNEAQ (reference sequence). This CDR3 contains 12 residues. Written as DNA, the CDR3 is TGTTCCAGCAGCGCCTGGACGGAGGAGGCTTTCTTT. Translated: CSSSAWTEEAFF.

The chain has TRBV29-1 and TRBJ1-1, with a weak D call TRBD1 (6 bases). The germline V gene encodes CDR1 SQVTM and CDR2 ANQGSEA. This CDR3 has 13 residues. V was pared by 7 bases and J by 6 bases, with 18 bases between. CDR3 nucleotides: TGCAGCGGGCGCACAGGGATCTTAGCTGAAGCTTTCTTT. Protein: CSGRTGILAEAFF.

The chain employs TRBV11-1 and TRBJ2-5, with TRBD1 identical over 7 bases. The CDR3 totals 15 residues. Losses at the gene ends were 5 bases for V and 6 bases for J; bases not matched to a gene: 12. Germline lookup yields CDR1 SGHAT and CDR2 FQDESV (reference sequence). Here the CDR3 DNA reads TGTGCCAGCAGCCGTTCGGCAGGGGGTAGGAAGACCCAGTACTTC. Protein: CASSRSAGGRKTQYF. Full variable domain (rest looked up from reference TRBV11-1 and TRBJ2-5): EAEVAQSPRYKITEKSQAVAFWCDPISGHATLYWYRQILGQGPELLVQFQDESVVDDSQLPKDRFSAERLKGVDSTLKIQPAELGDSAMYLCASSRSAGGRKTQYFGPGTRLLVL.

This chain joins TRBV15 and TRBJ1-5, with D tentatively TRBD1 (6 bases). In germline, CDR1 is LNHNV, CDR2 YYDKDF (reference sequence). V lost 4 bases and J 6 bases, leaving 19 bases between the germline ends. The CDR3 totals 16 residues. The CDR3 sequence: CATSTDRWARTQPQHF. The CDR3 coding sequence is TGTGCCACCAGCACCGACAGGTGGGCCCGCACTCAGCCCCAGCATTTT.

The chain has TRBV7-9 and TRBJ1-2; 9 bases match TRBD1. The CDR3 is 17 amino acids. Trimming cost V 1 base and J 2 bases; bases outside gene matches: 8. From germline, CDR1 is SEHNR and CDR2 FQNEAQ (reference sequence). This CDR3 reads CASSLGSNRGPNYGYTF. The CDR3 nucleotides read TGTGCCAGCAGCTTAGGGTCAAACAGGGGGCCGAACTATGGCTACACCTTC.

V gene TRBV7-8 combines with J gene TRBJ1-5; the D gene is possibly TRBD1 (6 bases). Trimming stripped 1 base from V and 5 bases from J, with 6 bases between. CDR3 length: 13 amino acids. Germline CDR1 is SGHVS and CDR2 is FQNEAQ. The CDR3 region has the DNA TGTGCCAGCAGCTTAGACAGGGATCAGCCCCAGCATTTT. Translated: CASSLDRDQPQHF. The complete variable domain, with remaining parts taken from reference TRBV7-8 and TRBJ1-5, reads GAGVSQSPRYKVAKRGQDVALRCDPISGHVSLFWYQQALGQGPEFLTYFQNEAQLDKSGLPSDRFFAERPEGSVSTLKIQRTQQEDSAVYLCASSLDRDQPQHFGDGTRLSIL.

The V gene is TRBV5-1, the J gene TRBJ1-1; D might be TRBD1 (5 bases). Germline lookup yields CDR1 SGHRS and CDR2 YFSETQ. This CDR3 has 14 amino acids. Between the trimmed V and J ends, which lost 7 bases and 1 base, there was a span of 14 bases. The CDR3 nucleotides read TGCGCCAGCTTCCCAGGGAGGGCGAACACTGAAGCTTTCTTT. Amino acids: CASFPGRANTEAFF.

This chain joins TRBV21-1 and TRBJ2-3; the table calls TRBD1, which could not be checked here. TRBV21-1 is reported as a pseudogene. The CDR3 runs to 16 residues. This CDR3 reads CASSTRRAGGTDTQYF. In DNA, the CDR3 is TGTGCCAGCAGCACCCGGCGGGCAGGGGGCACAGATACGCAGTATTTT.

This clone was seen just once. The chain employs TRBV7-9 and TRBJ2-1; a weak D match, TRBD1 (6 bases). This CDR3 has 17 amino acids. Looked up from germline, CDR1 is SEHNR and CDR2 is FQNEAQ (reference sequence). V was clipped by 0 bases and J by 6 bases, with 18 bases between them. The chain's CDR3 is CASSLASGTSGTNEQFF. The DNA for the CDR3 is TGTGCCAGCAGCTTAGCGTCCGGGACAAGTGGGACCAATGAGCAGTTCTTC.

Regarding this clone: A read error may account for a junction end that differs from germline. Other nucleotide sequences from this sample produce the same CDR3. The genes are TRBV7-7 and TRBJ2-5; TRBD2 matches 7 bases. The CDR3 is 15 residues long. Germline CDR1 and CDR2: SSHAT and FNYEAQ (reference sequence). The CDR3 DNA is TGTGCTAGCAGCTTGGGGCGGGAGCTCAAAGAGACCCAGTACTTC. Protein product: CASSLGRELKETQYF.